This is a list of T cell receptor beta chains from one sample in a study of cytomegalovirus exposure and HLA in healthy donors. TCRdb keeps only in-frame clones here, not all; method: immunoSEQ multiplex PCR. This repertoire shows 160,000 or so clones, around 84% found once; its top ten account for 7% to 9.5%. Sequences were obtained from PBMCs. The receptors were sampled from a male donor in good health and CMV-seropositive. Each CDR3 is given with its conserved first and last residue. A D gene is named only where the DNA matches it firmly. Clone size is stated in some rows and not others, as once, few, many or a class when expanded.

d_gene	v_gene	j_gene	abundance	CDR3aa	CDR3nt
NA	TRBV6-5	TRBJ2-2	NA	CASSYWVGSGTGELFF	TGTGCCAGCAGTTACTGGGTCGGTAGCGGCACCGGGGAGCTGTTTTTT
TRBD2	TRBV5-5	TRBJ2-7	NA	CASSLGLAGISYEQYF	TGTGCCAGCAGCTTGGGGCTAGCGGGGATCTCCTACGAGCAGTACTTC
TRBD2	TRBV4-3	TRBJ2-3	NA	CASSQRGGQGDTQYF	TGCGCCAGCAGCCAACGGGGGGGGCAAGGAGATACGCAGTATTTT
NA	TRBV5-1	TRBJ2-2	NA	CASSPTPTGELFF	TGCGCCAGCAGTCCTACTCCCACCGGGGAGCTGTTTTTT
TRBD2	TRBV6-4	TRBJ2-7	once	CASSQREGYEQYF	TGTGCCAGCTCCCAGCGGGAGGGATACGAGCAGTACTTC
TRBD1	TRBV7-9	TRBJ1-1	NA	CASSLQGADTEAFF	TGTGCCAGCAGCTTACAGGGGGCGGACACTGAAGCTTTCTTT
NA	TRBV25-1	TRBJ2-1	NA	CASSVTTRSYNEQFF	TGTGCCAGCAGTGTGACTACACGCTCCTACAATGAGCAGTTCTTC
NA	TRBV5-1	TRBJ1-1	NA	CASSLSEWTEAFF	TGCGCCAGCAGCTTGTCCGAGTGGACTGAAGCTTTCTTT
NA	TRBV27	TRBJ1-1	NA	CASSKQDQDTEAFF	TGTGCCAGCAGTAAGCAGGATCAGGACACTGAAGCTTTCTTT
TRBD1	TRBV5-1	TRBJ1-1	once	CASSLTRTGPLNTEAFF	TGCGCCAGCAGCTTGACAAGGACAGGACCCCTGAACACTGAAGCTTTCTTT
NA	TRBV9	TRBJ2-7	NA	CASGGGPSTPTYEQYF	TGTGCCAGCGGGGGGGGCCCCTCTACCCCCACTTACGAGCAGTACTTC
NA	TRBV7-8	TRBJ1-2	few	CASSHGQMGGYTF	TGTGCCAGCAGCCACGGACAGATGGGGGGCTACACCTTC
TRBD1	TRBV5-1	TRBJ2-7	NA	CASSLGDRGHEQYF	TGCGCCAGCAGCTTGGGGGACAGGGGCCACGAGCAGTACTTC
NA	TRBV10-1	TRBJ2-1	NA	CASSGLTGTGVYEQFF	TGCGCCAGCAGCGGACTTACCGGGACGGGGGTATATGAGCAGTTCTTC
TRBD1	TRBV18	TRBJ2-7	NA	CASSLGGQGSYEQYF	TGTGCCAGCTCACTGGGGGGACAGGGTTCCTACGAGCAGTACTTC
NA	TRBV7-9	TRBJ1-5	NA	CASSPQNSNQPQHF	TGTGCCAGCAGCCCCCAGAATAGCAATCAGCCCCAGCATTTT
NA	TRBV6-5	TRBJ2-3	NA	CASKPAWGTDTQYF	TGTGCCAGCAAGCCAGCGTGGGGCACAGATACGCAGTATTTT
TRBD1	TRBV7-2	TRBJ2-7	NA	CASSLNRGEQYF	TGTGCCAGCAGCTTGAACAGGGGAGAGCAGTACTTC
TRBD1	TRBV7-9	TRBJ1-1	NA	CASSERQGVYTEAFF	TGTGCCAGCAGCGAAAGACAGGGGGTTTACACTGAAGCTTTCTTT
NA	TRBV27	TRBJ1-1	NA	CASSLSWGGTEAFF	TGTGCCAGCAGTTTATCTTGGGGGGGAACTGAAGCTTTCTTT
NA	TRBV7-9	TRBJ2-2	NA	CASSFYRETTGELFF	TGTGCCAGCAGCTTTTACCGGGAGACCACCGGGGAGCTGTTTTTT
NA	TRBV7-2	TRBJ1-3	NA	CASSADGQGGNTIYF	TGTGCCAGCAGCGCAGACGGACAAGGTGGAAACACCATATATTTT
NA	TRBV7-2	TRBJ2-3	NA	CASRGNRGDTQYF	TGTGCCAGCAGAGGTAATAGGGGAGATACGCAGTATTTT
NA	TRBV5-1	TRBJ2-7	NA	CASSEGHYEQYF	TGCGCCAGCAGCGAGGGACACTACGAGCAGTACTTC
TRBD2	TRBV4-3	TRBJ2-1	NA	CASSRVGTSGAYEQFF	TGCGCCAGCAGCCGTGTCGGGACTAGCGGGGCCTATGAGCAGTTCTTC
NA	TRBV2	TRBJ1-2	NA	CASSVQGPYGYTF	TGTGCCAGCAGTGTCCAGGGGCCCTATGGCTACACCTTC
NA	TRBV14	TRBJ1-2	NA	CASSQDMPTGGYTF	TGTGCCAGCAGCCAAGATATGCCGACAGGTGGCTACACCTTC
TRBD1	TRBV30	TRBJ1-6	NA	CAWSRQGPSNSPLHF	TGTGCCTGGAGTCGACAGGGTCCCTCGAATTCACCCCTCCACTTT
NA	TRBV5-1	TRBJ2-1	NA	CASSSTRGGTYNEQFF	TGCGCCAGCAGCTCGACGCGGGGCGGGACCTACAATGAGCAGTTCTTC
NA	TRBV5-1	TRBJ2-1	NA	CASSASESGLGKQFF	TGCGCCAGCAGCGCCTCAGAAAGCGGCCTGGGAAAGCAGTTCTTC
TRBD2	TRBV7-2	TRBJ2-7	NA	CASSLWGLAYEQYF	TGTGCCAGCAGCTTATGGGGACTAGCTTACGAGCAGTACTTC
NA	TRBV7-6	TRBJ2-2	NA	CASSFRASGQFANTGELFF	TGTGCCAGCAGCTTCCGAGCTTCAGGACAGTTCGCGAACACCGGGGAGCTGTTTTTT
NA	TRBV12-5	TRBJ2-1	NA	CASAPGQINEQFF	TGTGCTAGTGCCCCCGGACAGATCAATGAGCAGTTCTTC
NA	TRBV28	TRBJ1-1	NA	CASRETANTEAFF	TGTGCCAGCCGAGAGACAGCGAACACTGAAGCTTTCTTT
TRBD2	TRBV10-3	TRBJ2-7	NA	CAISPNSLAGGHEQYF	TGTGCCATCAGCCCGAACAGCCTAGCGGGAGGGCACGAGCAGTACTTC
NA	TRBV20-1	TRBJ2-7	NA	CSAPLSYEQYF	TGCAGTGCCCCTCTCTCCTACGAGCAGTACTTC
TRBD1	TRBV28	TRBJ1-6	few	CASSLSRGLGNSPLHF	TGTGCCAGCAGTTTATCCAGGGGGCTAGGCAATTCACCCCTCCACTTT
TRBD2	TRBV4-3	TRBJ2-1	NA	CASSQSLAGGYNEQFF	TGCGCCAGCAGCCAGAGTCTAGCGGGGGGCTACAATGAGCAGTTCTTC
TRBD1	TRBV6-4	TRBJ1-1	NA	CASSPGTGVNTEAFF	TGTGCCAGCAGTCCCGGGACAGGGGTGAACACTGAAGCTTTCTTT
NA	TRBV21-1	TRBJ1-3	NA	CASSKRSDSGNTIYF	TGTGCCAGCAGCAAACGGTCCGACTCTGGAAACACCATATATTTT
NA	TRBV9	TRBJ2-2	NA	CASRDRTNTGELFF	TGTGCCAGCAGAGACAGGACCAACACCGGGGAGCTGTTTTTT
TRBD2	TRBV9	TRBJ2-1	NA	CASSTASGSRKFF	TGTGCCAGCAGCACCGCTAGCGGGAGTCGGAAGTTCTTC
NA	TRBV6-1	TRBJ2-1	NA	CASSEYYRDSYNEQFF	TGTGCCAGCAGTGAATACTACAGGGATTCCTACAATGAGCAGTTCTTC
NA	TRBV30	TRBJ1-1	NA	CAWSSTPNTEAFF	TGTGCCTGGAGTTCTACTCCGAACACTGAAGCTTTCTTT
TRBD1	TRBV5-1	TRBJ1-1	NA	CASSPGQGEAFF	TGCGCCAGCAGCCCAGGACAGGGCGAAGCTTTCTTT